The 13 T cell receptor beta chains given below trace back to one sample, sequenced in a study of T cell repertoires in cytomegalovirus infection. TCRdb re-derived calls from the reads in MiXCR, one entry per CDR3 protein. The sample includes 100,000 to 150,000 distinct CDR3 sequences, more than 20% seen only once; the top ten take 34%. The antigens for these receptors are not known. The sample consisted of PBMCs, sequenced either directly or after in vitro stimulation (not recorded which). Receptors originate from a human donor in good health (CMV status not recorded). Some clones in this sample may be carry-over from other donors' samples.

This clonotype was found once. The rearrangement joins TRBV28 to TRBJ1-1, with D unclear. CDR1 is MDHEN and CDR2 is SYDVKM in the germline V gene. Trimming left V 7 bases short and J 0 bases short, with 6 bases between. The CDR3 spans 12 residues. The CDR3 region is CASTVVNTEAFF. The DNA of the CDR3 is TGTGCCAGCACGGTAGTGAACACTGAAGCTTTCTTT.

This clonotype was counted only a few times. The chain combines TRBV20-1 with TRBJ2-2; no clear D. V was shortened by 3 bases and J by 1 base, with 3 bases between the two germline ends. The germline V gene has CDR1 DFQATT and CDR2 SNEGSKA (reference sequence). CDR3 size: 12 residues. CDR3 nucleotides: TGCAGTGCTAGGGGGAACACCGGGGAGCTGTTTTTT. Its protein is CSARGNTGELFF.

J is TRBJ1-6 and V is TRBV6-5; D perhaps matches TRBD1 (6 bases). The V end was cut by 0 bases, the J end by 6 bases, with 21 bases between. The CDR3 has 19 residues. The germline V gene has CDR1 MNHEY and CDR2 SVGAGI. The CDR3 protein is CASSYSLLGRGAGNSPLHF. CDR3 nucleotide sequence: TGTGCCAGCAGTTACTCACTTCTGGGCAGGGGAGCGGGTAATTCACCCCTCCACTTT.

This clonotype has only a few counts. This rearrangement joins TRBV4-1 to TRBJ2-5; D may be TRBD2 (6 bases). The CDR3 length is 13 residues. V dropped 5 bases and J dropped 5 bases, with 12 bases sitting between them. Germline lookup yields CDR1 MGHRA and CDR2 YSYEKL. The CDR3 reads CASSSRLDETQYF. DNA of the CDR3: TGCGCCAGCAGCTCCCGACTAGACGAGACCCAGTACTTC.

This clonotype has a count of ten or more. V usage is TRBV7-9 and J usage is TRBJ1-5; 7 nucleotides line up with TRBD1. The V segment lost 2 bases and the J segment 3 bases; nucleotides outside the gene matches: 4. Germline CDR1 is SEHNR and CDR2 is FQNEAQ (reference sequence). CDR3 length equals 15 residues. Here the CDR3 DNA reads TGTGCCAGCAGCTTATCAGGGGGTACCAATCAGCCCCAGCATTTT. Its protein is CASSLSGGTNQPQHF.

This clonotype was seen a few times. A much larger clone differs from this one at a single base, so this may be a read error. The chain employs TRBV7-2 and TRBJ2-3; D gene uncertain. The CDR3 totals 14 residues. Germline CDR1 reads SGHTA; CDR2 reads FQGNSA. Here the CDR3 reads CVTQVLSDTDTQYF. CDR3 nucleotides: TGTGTCACCCAAGTCCTTTCAGACACAGATACGCAGTATTTT.

The chain joins TRBV20-1 to TRBJ2-7, with 9 bases fitting TRBD2. Looked up from germline, CDR1 is DFQATT and CDR2 is SNEGSKA (reference sequence). V gave up 3 bases and J gave up 2 bases; unmatched junction bases: 14. The CDR3 covers 17 residues. The CDR3 DNA is TGCAGTGCTAGGGCCGGGTGGAGCGGGGGGACCACCTACGAGCAGTACTTC. Amino acid sequence: CSARAGWSGGTTYEQYF.

With regard to this clonotype: Mismatch with germline at one junction end may stem from a read error. The V call is TRBV20-1, the J call TRBJ2-1; tentative D call: TRBD2 (6 bases). The CDR3 contains 14 residues. The germline V gene has CDR1 DFQATT and CDR2 SNEGSKA (reference sequence). CDR3 sequence (DNA): TGCAGTGCTACGACTAGAACCTCCCACAATGAGCAGTTCTTC. The encoded protein is CSATTRTSHNEQFF.

At least ten counts were recorded for this clonotype. The J gene is TRBJ1-6, the V gene TRBV7-2; TRBD1 might be the D (5 bases). The V and J ends lost 3 bases and 3 bases respectively, with 9 bases between them. The germline CDR1 and CDR2 sequences are SGHTA and FQGNSA. The CDR3 covers 15 residues. The CDR3 is CASSLARVYNSPLHF. The DNA for the CDR3 is TGTGCCAGCAGCTTGGCCAGGGTCTATAATTCACCCCTCCACTTT.

This clonotype has just a few counts. The chain couples TRBV29-1 to TRBJ1-2, with unresolved D. This CDR3 has 13 amino acids. V lost 0 bases, J lost 8 bases, and 13 bases lay in between. Germline V gene sequence: CDR1 SQVTM, CDR2 ANQGSEA. The CDR3, as DNA: TGCAGCGTTGAAGATTATGAGGGTGGCGGCTACACCTTC. Its protein product is CSVEDYEGGGYTF.

This clonotype was observed a few times. The chain couples TRBV20-1 to TRBJ2-2; 7 positions match TRBD1. With V trimmed by 0 bases and J by 2 bases, 6 bases remained unmatched. Germline CDR1 DFQATT, CDR2 SNEGSKA (reference sequence). The CDR3 spans 16 residues. CDR3 sequence reads: CSARDLRGPNTGELFF. DNA of the CDR3: TGCAGTGCTAGAGATTTAAGGGGGCCTAACACCGGGGAGCTGTTTTTT.

The chain joins TRBV30 to TRBJ1-1; 7 bases match TRBD1. The V and J ends lost 4 bases and 5 bases, in that order; junction bases with no gene match: 7. Germline assignment: CDR1 GTSNPN and CDR2 SVGIG (reference sequence). The CDR3 is 13 amino acids. CDR3 DNA: TGTGCCTGGAATTCCGACAGGGAGACTGAAGCTTTCTTT. This codes for CAWNSDRETEAFF. The whole variable domain, filled in from reference TRBV30 and TRBJ1-1, reads SQTIHQWPATLVQPVGSPLSLECTVEGTSNPNLYWYRQAAGRGLQLLFYSVGIGQISSEVPQNLSASRPQDRQFILSSKKLLLSDSGFYLCAWNSDRETEAFFGQGTRLTVV.

This clonotype occurred many times. The rearrangement uses TRBV7-2 and TRBJ2-3; 10 bases align to TRBD2. Germline V gene lookup returns CDR1 SGHTA and CDR2 FQGNSA. V lost 1 base and J lost 5; bases outside the gene matches: 6. CDR3 length: 16 residues. CDR3 nucleotide sequence: TGTGCCAGCAGCTTAGGTCTAGCGGGAGCAATAGATACGCAGTATTTT. Amino acids: CASSLGLAGAIDTQYF.